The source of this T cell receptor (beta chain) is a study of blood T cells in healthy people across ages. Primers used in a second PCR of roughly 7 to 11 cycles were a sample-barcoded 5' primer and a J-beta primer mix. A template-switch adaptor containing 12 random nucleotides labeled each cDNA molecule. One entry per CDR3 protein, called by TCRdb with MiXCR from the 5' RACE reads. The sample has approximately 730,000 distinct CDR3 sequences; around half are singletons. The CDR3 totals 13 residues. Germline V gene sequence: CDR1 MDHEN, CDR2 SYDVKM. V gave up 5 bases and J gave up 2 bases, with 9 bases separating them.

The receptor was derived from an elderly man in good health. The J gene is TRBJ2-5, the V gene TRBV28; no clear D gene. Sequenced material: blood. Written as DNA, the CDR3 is TGTGCCAGCAGTACCAATCCGCAAGAGACCCAGTACTTC. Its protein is CASSTNPQETQYF.